This T cell receptor beta chain was documented in a study of blood T cell repertoires in COVID-19. Whole-study context: The cDNA or gDNA used as material had been derived from T cells, B-cell-depleted T cells, or PBMCs.

In the authors' workflow: Cell counts per sample came from amplifying reference gene primers. The repertoire was sequenced with immunoSEQ multiplex PCR; TCRdb's copy has only in-frame clones and lacks some. That table furnishes V, J and clone size, whereas the DNA furnished D and trimming. The sample gives about 140,000 clones, roughly 85% of which show up once; just under 3% is in the top ten. This CDR3 has 17 residues. From germline, CDR1 is SGHDN and CDR2 FVKESK. V was pared by 0 bases and J by 8 bases, with 13 bases of the junction left unmatched. The receptor was isolated from a man over 45 with acute or convalescent COVID-19. Sequencing input: peripheral blood. The genes are TRBV14 and TRBJ1-2; 9 positions match TRBD1. CDR3 in DNA: TGTGCCAGCAGCCAAGAAGAGGGTCCCGGGACAGGGTTCGGCTACACCTTC. It codes for CASSQEEGPGTGFGYTF.